These 13 T cell receptor beta chains share one sample of origin, sequenced in a study of T cells in Graves' hyperthyroidism and ophthalmopathy. TCR beta CDR3 regions were amplified from RNA transcripts. First-round RT-PCR with HTBI primers amplified the TCR CDR3 region. Each CDR3 protein is one row after TCRdb ran MiXCR on the multiplex PCR reads. The table lists 600,000 or so distinct CDR3 sequences, about 45% of them singletons, with nearly 8.5% in the top ten. The sample comprised peripheral blood or thyroid tissue (not recorded which). These receptors were collected from a woman aged 18-35 years with Graves' hyperthyroidism.

The table lists this clonotype with a few counts. The junction departs from germline at one end; a sequencing error may be responsible. V and J are TRBV10-3 and TRBJ1-1, with a weak D call TRBD1 (5 bases). The germline CDR1 and CDR2 sequences are ENHRY and SYGVKD. There are 13 residues in the CDR3. As DNA, the CDR3 is TGTGCCAGCAGTGATCCCCAGGGTACTGAAGCTTTCTTT. It is translated as CASSDPQGTEAFF.

V gene TRBV10-3 combines with J gene TRBJ2-5; 8 bases are a match to TRBD2. The ends lost 10 bases at V and 5 bases at J; junction bases unmatched: 12. The germline gives CDR1 ENHRY, CDR2 SYGVKD. The CDR3 loop spans 14 amino acids. CDR3: CASRPAGVAETQYF. The CDR3 nucleotides read TGTGCCAGCAGGCCAGCGGGAGTCGCTGAGACCCAGTACTTC.

The gene calls are TRBV7-9 and TRBJ2-7; 7 bases are shared with TRBD1. V lost 8 bases, J lost 4 bases, and 14 bases stayed unmatched. There are 15 residues in the CDR3. Germline CDR1 and CDR2: SEHNR and FQNEAQ (reference sequence). The CDR3 DNA sequence: TGTGCCAGCCGCTCCGAACGGGGACAGACTTACGAGCAGTACTTC. Its protein product is CASRSERGQTYEQYF.

The chain recombines TRBV12-3 or TRBV12-4 with TRBJ1-1, with D unresolved. This CDR3 contains 13 residues. V shed 5 bases and J shed 6 bases, with 13 bases lying between them. The chain's CDR3 is CASSPVTFAEAFF. The DNA for the CDR3 is TGTGCCAGCAGTCCCGTGACATTTGCTGAAGCTTTCTTT.

This clonotype showed up just once. This chain links TRBV7-2 with TRBJ2-2; perhaps D is TRBD1 or TRBD2 (5 bases each). Trimming cost V 9 bases and J 8 bases, with 16 bases left between them. In germline, CDR1 is SGHTA, CDR2 FQGNSA. CDR3 length equals 13 residues. The CDR3 spells CARSPGTRGELFF. CDR3 DNA sequence: TGTGCCAGGAGCCCCGGGACCCGTGGGGAGCTGTTTTTT.

CDR3 nucleotide sequence: TGTGCCAGCGGGAAGTCGTACGAGCAGTACTTC. Its translation: CASGKSYEQYF. The rearrangement uses TRBV24-1 and TRBJ2-7; maybe TRBD2 (6 bases). The CDR3 consists of 11 residues. With 11 bases removed from V and 4 bases from J, the gap between germline ends came to 11 bases. CDR1 and CDR2 from the germline V gene are KGHDR and SFDVKD.

This clonotype was detected only a few times. This clone may be a read error of a much larger clone one base away. This chain links TRBV29-1 with TRBJ1-2; 7 bases map to TRBD1. CDR1 and CDR2 (germline): SQVTM, ANQGSEA. J lost 6 bases, V lost 4 bases, and 8 bases had no gene match. This CDR3 is built from 13 residues. CDR3 nucleotides: TGCAGCGTTGTAGTGAGAGGGGGCAATGGCTACACCTTC. Amino acids: CSVVVRGGNGYTF. Drawing the rest from reference TRBV29-1 and TRBJ1-2, the complete variable domain is SAVISQKPSRDICQRGTSLTIQCQVDSQVTMMFWYRQQPGQSLTLIATANQGSEATYESGFVIDKFPISRPNLTFSTLTVSNMSPEDSSIYLCSVVVRGGNGYTFGSGTRLTVV.

This clonotype was counted only a few times. The rearrangement links TRBV24-1 to TRBJ1-2; weak D call: TRBD1 (6 bases). The CDR3 is made up of 14 amino acids. V was pared by 11 bases and J by 4 bases, with 19 bases between. Germline V CDR1 and CDR2: KGHDR, SFDVKD. The CDR3 protein is CASSQQGFSYGYTF. In nucleotides, the CDR3 is TGTGCCAGCAGCCAACAGGGATTCTCCTATGGCTACACCTTC.

This rearrangement joins TRBV15 to TRBJ2-6; 8 bases are a match to TRBD2. The CDR3 is made up of 16 amino acids. Germline CDR1 and CDR2: LNHNV and YYDKDF (reference sequence). The V and J ends lost 2 bases and 2 bases, in that order; junction bases with no gene match: 2. CDR3 nucleotides: TGTGCCACCAGCAGACCGGGACTAGCTGGGGCCAACGTCCTGACTTTC. Its translation is CATSRPGLAGANVLTF.

This clonotype was counted once. This chain joins TRBV11-3 and TRBJ2-7; no definite D call. The CDR3 extends over 15 amino acids. Trimming took off 1 base at V and 0 bases at J, with 10 bases between the two ends. Germline CDR1 is SGHNT and CDR2 is YENEEA. CDR3 sequence (DNA): TGTGCCAGCAGCTTAGTGGACGGAGTCTCCTACGAGCAGTACTTC. It codes for CASSLVDGVSYEQYF.

As for this clonotype: Possible read error: a much larger clone is one base away. The gene calls are TRBV25-1 and TRBJ1-6, with D unclear. The CDR3 totals 15 residues. Germline V gives CDR1 MGHDK, CDR2 SYGVNS. Between the trimmed V and J ends, which lost 3 bases and 9 bases, there was a span of 15 bases. CDR3 coding DNA: TGTGCCAGCAGTGAGTCGTGGGTCGGTAGTTCACCCCTCCACTTT. It specifies CASSESWVGSSPLHF.

This chain's CDR3 is CASSEFFGMARETQYF. Here the CDR3 DNA reads TGTGCCAGCAGTGAATTCTTCGGGATGGCCCGGGAGACCCAGTACTTC. V gene TRBV25-1 combines with J gene TRBJ2-5; D is possibly TRBD2 (5 bases). V was pared by 1 base and J by 5 bases, with 17 bases between. This CDR3 is built from 16 residues. Germline V lookup: CDR1 MGHDK, CDR2 SYGVNS.

This clonotype was recorded at least ten times. The chain has TRBV29-1 and TRBJ1-5, with TRBD1 as a possible D gene (5 bases). Germline CDR1 is SQVTM and CDR2 is ANQGSEA. Trimming shortened V by 4 bases and J by 7 bases, and 14 bases separated the two germline ends. The CDR3 extends over 13 amino acids. The chain's CDR3 is CSVGQQAGQPQHF. Here the CDR3 DNA reads TGCAGCGTTGGACAACAGGCCGGGCAGCCCCAGCATTTT.